The 23 T cell receptor beta chains below come from one sample, sequenced in a study of human T cells and chemical hapten exposure. Time point meaning: pre-sensitization, week 0. Treatment given: therapeutic diphenylcyclopropenone sensitization with weekly scalp DPC. In TCRdb, the RACE reads were re-called with MiXCR into one record per CDR3 protein. The sample includes approximately 320,000 distinct CDR3 sequences, roughly 6% of them seen just once. Here the sequenced sample was whole blood, taken in connection with sensitization to the hapten diphenylcyclopropenone (DPC). Every receptor here comes from a woman in her late teens or twenties with alopecia areata. Some clones in this sample may be carry-over from other donors' samples.

In this sample, this clonotype turned up a few times. This rearrangement joins TRBV5-1 to TRBJ2-7; possible D gene TRBD1, 5 bases. There are 13 residues in the CDR3. Germline V CDR1 and CDR2: SGHRS, YFSETQ. Deletions cut 2 bases from V and 3 bases from J, with 9 bases between. The DNA for the CDR3 is TGCGCCAGCAGCTTTACAGGCCTCTACGAGCAGTACTTC. Translation gives CASSFTGLYEQYF.

This clonotype has ten or more counts. V and J are TRBV3-1 and TRBJ1-5; 7 nucleotides align to TRBD1. From germline, CDR1 is LGHDT and CDR2 YNNKEL (reference sequence). The CDR3 sequence is 15 residues long. V trimming: 4 bases; J trimming: 2 bases; junction bases outside the gene matches: 5. This CDR3 is CASSPGTVGNQPQHF. The CDR3 nucleotides are TGTGCCAGCAGCCCCGGGACAGTCGGCAATCAGCCCCAGCATTTT.

This clonotype appeared many times. The rearrangement links TRBV29-1 to TRBJ2-3; D call uncertain. Trimming stripped 1 base from V and 4 bases from J, with 9 bases between. Germline V gives CDR1 SQVTM, CDR2 ANQGSEA. The CDR3 is 13 amino acids. CDR3 DNA: TGCAGCGTTGAAGTGGTCCGGGCAGATACGCAGTATTTT. Protein: CSVEVVRADTQYF.

This clonotype was recorded a few times. The V call is TRBV18, the J call TRBJ2-4; D may correspond to TRBD1 or TRBD2 (6 bases each). V was shortened by 3 bases and J by 8 bases, with 14 bases between the two germline ends. Germline V CDR1 and CDR2: KGHSH, LQKENI. This CDR3 contains 14 residues. CDR3 amino acids: CASSPENREDIQYF. The CDR3 DNA follows: TGTGCCAGCTCACCTGAGAACAGGGAGGACATTCAGTACTTC.

The chain links TRBV7-2 to TRBJ1-4; TRBD1 might be the D (5 bases). CDR3 length: 15 residues. The germline CDR1 and CDR2 sequences are SGHTA and FQGNSA. Trimming cost V 5 bases and J 5 bases, with 15 bases left between them. The CDR3 loop reads CASSPPGPRNEKLFF. CDR3 DNA sequence: TGTGCCAGCAGCCCGCCGGGACCGAGAAATGAAAAACTGTTTTTT.

This clonotype showed up just a few times. This chain joins TRBV27 and TRBJ1-2, with 9 nucleotides matching TRBD1. Looked up from germline, CDR1 is MNHEY and CDR2 is SMNVEV (reference sequence). The CDR3 is made up of 16 amino acids. Unmatched junction bases numbered 10, after V lost 6 bases and J lost 2 bases. DNA for the CDR3: TGTGCCAGCAGCAGGACAGGGGTAGGGGGAAACTATGGCTACACCTTC. Protein: CASSRTGVGGNYGYTF.

This clonotype showed up just a few times. The rearrangement joins TRBV6-5 to TRBJ1-2, with D tentatively TRBD1 (6 bases). Germline V gives CDR1 MNHEY, CDR2 SVGAGI. CDR3 length: 14 residues. Deletions cut 2 bases from V and 2 bases from J, with 9 bases between. CDR3 sequence (DNA): TGTGCCAGCAGTTACACTACAGGGAACTATGGCTACACCTTC. It yields the protein CASSYTTGNYGYTF.

This clonotype was detected ten times or more. The V gene is TRBV21-1, the J gene TRBJ2-7; the table calls TRBD1, which could not be checked here. TRBV21-1 is annotated as a pseudogene. The CDR3 runs 15 residues. This CDR3 reads CASNFKQGRSYEQYF. The CDR3 DNA reads as TGTGCCAGCAACTTTAAACAGGGAAGATCCTACGAGCAGTACTTC.

This clonotype showed up many times. The gene calls are TRBV20-1 and TRBJ2-3, with D unclear. Germline CDR1 is DFQATT and CDR2 is SNEGSKA (reference sequence). CDR3 length: 16 residues. V lost 0 bases to trimming and J lost 4 bases, with 17 bases between them. The CDR3 DNA reads as TGCAGTGCTAGAGATCAGAAGAGTAGTCGCCCAGATACGCAGTATTTT. Translating gives CSARDQKSSRPDTQYF.

In its sample, this clonotype was seen a few times. The chain carries TRBV7-9 and TRBJ1-2, with D uncertain. Germline lookup yields CDR1 SEHNR and CDR2 FQNEAQ (reference sequence). The CDR3 extends over 13 amino acids. Trimming cost V 1 base and J 4 bases, with 7 bases left between them. The chain's CDR3 is CASSLDGVYGYTF. CDR3 coding DNA: TGTGCCAGCAGCTTAGATGGCGTCTATGGCTACACCTTC.

The chain joins TRBV3-1 to TRBJ1-1; D not resolved. The CDR3 covers 14 residues. The V gene lost 1 base and the J gene lost 1 base, with 7 bases spanning the gap. Germline V lookup: CDR1 LGHDT, CDR2 YNNKEL (reference sequence). The CDR3 bases are TGTGCCAGCAGCCAAGTCTCCAGGAACACTGAAGCTTTCTTT. This sequence encodes CASSQVSRNTEAFF.

The CDR3 is CASAPTGQPPYNEQFF. As DNA, the CDR3 is TGTGCCAGCGCCCCGACGGGACAGCCTCCCTACAATGAGCAGTTCTTC. The rearrangement links TRBV12-3 or TRBV12-4 to TRBJ2-1; 7 bases agree with TRBD1. The CDR3 runs 16 residues. V gave up 8 bases and J gave up 2 bases; unmatched junction bases: 12.

As to this clonotype: A read error may explain this, as a much larger clone is one base away. Likely a read error: the CDR3 ends without its conserved phenylalanine or tryptophan. The rearrangement links TRBV6-2 or TRBV6-3 to TRBJ2-3; D tentatively fits TRBD1 or TRBD2 (5 bases each). Germline V lookup: CDR1 MNHEY, CDR2 SVGEGT. V lost 6 bases, J lost 0 bases, and 7 bases lay in between. The CDR3 runs 13 residues. CDR3 nucleotide sequence: TGTGCCAGCAGACGGGACAGCACAGATACGCAGTATCTT. Amino acid sequence: CASRRDSTDTQYL.

The chain uses TRBV27 and TRBJ2-5, with 12 bases identical to TRBD2. The germline CDR1 and CDR2 sequences are MNHEY and SMNVEV (reference sequence). Trimming at V came to 7 bases and at J to 2 bases, leaving 14 bases not matched to a gene. The CDR3 contains 18 residues. In nucleotides, the CDR3 is TGTGCCAGCAATGACGGGACTAGCGGGTCCCTCGCTCAAGAGACCCAGTACTTC. Its translation is CASNDGTSGSLAQETQYF.

This clonotype was seen at least ten times. This sequence joins TRBV5-1 and TRBJ1-1; tentatively, D is TRBD1 (5 bases). This CDR3 contains 14 residues. CDR1 is SGHRS and CDR2 is YFSETQ in the germline V gene. V shed 3 bases and J shed 1 base, with 10 bases lying between them. CDR3 loop: CASSWGSANTEAFF. CDR3 DNA: TGCGCCAGCAGCTGGGGGTCCGCGAACACTGAAGCTTTCTTT.

This clonotype was observed at least ten times. The CDR3 region is CASRPRTAPDSEQYF. CDR3 DNA sequence: TGTGCCAGTCGCCCGAGGACAGCCCCTGACTCAGAGCAGTACTTC. This chain joins TRBV12-3 or TRBV12-4 and TRBJ2-7; D perhaps matches TRBD1 (6 bases). V gave up 9 bases and J gave up 7 bases, with 25 bases separating them. The CDR3 loop spans 15 amino acids.

This clonotype was counted a few times. The chain carries TRBV27 and TRBJ1-1; a weak D match, TRBD1 (5 bases). Germline loops: CDR1 MNHEY, CDR2 SMNVEV (reference sequence). CDR3 size: 16 residues. Trimming took 2 bases from V and 5 from J, leaving 18 bases between them. The DNA for the CDR3 is TGTGCCAGCAGTTTAGGGGGGATCGTTTCTATAACTGAAGCTTTCTTT. It translates to CASSLGGIVSITEAFF.

There are a few counts of this clonotype. The CDR3 DNA sequence: TGTGCCAGCAGTTTTGTAAGACTAGCGGGGTCTAGCACAGATACGCAGTATTTT. Protein: CASSFVRLAGSSTDTQYF. V is TRBV28 and J is TRBJ2-3; the match to TRBD2 covers 11 bases. Germline-derived CDR1 and CDR2 are MDHEN and SYDVKM. CDR3 length equals 18 residues. V was pared by 3 bases and J by 0 bases, with 8 bases of the junction left unmatched.

At least ten counts were recorded for this clonotype. This rearrangement joins TRBV7-2 to TRBJ1-2, with TRBD1 matching over 8 bases. The length of the CDR3 is 13 residues. From germline, CDR1 is SGHTA and CDR2 FQGNSA. V shed 8 bases and J 2 bases; nucleotides not matched to a gene: 4. This CDR3 reads CASGRQGNYGYTF. In nucleotides, the CDR3 is TGTGCCAGCGGAAGACAGGGGAACTATGGCTACACCTTC.

The chain carries TRBV28 and TRBJ2-1; maybe TRBD2 (6 bases). Deletions cut 2 bases from V and 3 bases from J, with 8 bases between. The germline gives CDR1 MDHEN, CDR2 SYDVKM. CDR3 length equals 14 residues. CDR3 residues: CASSLGTLYNEQFF. CDR3 nucleotide sequence: TGTGCCAGCAGTTTAGGGACTCTCTACAATGAGCAGTTCTTC.

This clonotype has only a few counts. CDR3 residues: CASSPLEGYNEQFF. The CDR3 DNA follows: TGTGCCAGCAGCCCTTTAGAGGGATACAATGAGCAGTTCTTC. The chain recombines TRBV12-3 or TRBV12-4 with TRBJ2-1; D may be TRBD2 (5 bases). V lost 6 bases and J 4 bases, leaving 13 bases between the germline ends. The CDR3 has 14 amino acids.

This clonotype was recorded many times. J is TRBJ1-6 and V is TRBV7-3; D is uncertain. In germline, CDR1 is SGHTA, CDR2 FQGTGA. V was clipped by 3 bases and J by 6 bases, with 3 bases between them. The CDR3 runs to 12 residues. For the CDR3, the DNA is TGTGCCAGCAGCTTGCCTAATTCACCCCTCCACTTT. Residues: CASSLPNSPLHF.

The chain recombines TRBV27 with TRBJ1-1; a possible D gene is TRBD1 (6 bases). CDR1 is MNHEY, CDR2 SMNVEV, per germline (reference sequence). The ends were cut back, 8 bases at V and 5 bases at J, with 18 bases in the middle. CDR3 length: 14 amino acids. As DNA, the CDR3 is TGTGCCAGCTTACCGGGGGCCCGAGGGACTGAAGCTTTCTTT. Translation: CASLPGARGTEAFF.